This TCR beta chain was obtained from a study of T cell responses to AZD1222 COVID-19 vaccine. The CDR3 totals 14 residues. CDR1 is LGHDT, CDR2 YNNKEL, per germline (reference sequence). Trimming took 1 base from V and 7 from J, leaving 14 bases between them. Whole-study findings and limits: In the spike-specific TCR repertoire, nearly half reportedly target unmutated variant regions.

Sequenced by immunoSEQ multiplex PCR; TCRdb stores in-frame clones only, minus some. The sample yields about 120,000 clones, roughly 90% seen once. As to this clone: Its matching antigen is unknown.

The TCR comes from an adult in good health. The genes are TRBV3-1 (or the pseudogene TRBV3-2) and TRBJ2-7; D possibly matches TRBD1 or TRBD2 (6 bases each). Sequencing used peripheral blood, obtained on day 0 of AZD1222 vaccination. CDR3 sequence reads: CASSQVSGAGEQYF. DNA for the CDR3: TGTGCCAGCAGCCAAGTTTCGGGGGCGGGAGAGCAGTACTTC.